The present T cell receptor beta chain was sequenced within a study of early T cells in non-severe SARS-CoV-2 infection. Study outcomes and limitations: Matching results from VDJdb favored anti-spike CD8 responses, leaving private and CD4 specificities undetected.

Points on this clonotype: Antigen: not known.

Individual cDNA molecules carried attached unique molecular identifiers. TCRdb redid the calling of the 5' RACE reads with MiXCR, one entry per CDR3 protein. This repertoire shows 40,000 to 55,000 distinct CDR3 sequences, more than 6.5% found once; its top ten account for 6.5% to 9.5%. This sequence originates from an adult who was a healthcare worker with PCR-confirmed SARS-CoV-2 infection or an uninfected control (not recorded which). Sequences were obtained from whole blood.

CDR3 amino acids: CATSDWDRAGELFF. DNA for the CDR3: TGTGCCACCAGTGACTGGGACAGGGCCGGGGAGCTGTTTTTT. The chain carries TRBV24-1 and TRBJ2-2, with 9 bases lining up with TRBD1. From germline, CDR1 is KGHDR and CDR2 SFDVKD. With 4 bases clipped from V and 6 bases from J, the junction kept 2 bases outside the gene matches. This CDR3 has 14 residues.